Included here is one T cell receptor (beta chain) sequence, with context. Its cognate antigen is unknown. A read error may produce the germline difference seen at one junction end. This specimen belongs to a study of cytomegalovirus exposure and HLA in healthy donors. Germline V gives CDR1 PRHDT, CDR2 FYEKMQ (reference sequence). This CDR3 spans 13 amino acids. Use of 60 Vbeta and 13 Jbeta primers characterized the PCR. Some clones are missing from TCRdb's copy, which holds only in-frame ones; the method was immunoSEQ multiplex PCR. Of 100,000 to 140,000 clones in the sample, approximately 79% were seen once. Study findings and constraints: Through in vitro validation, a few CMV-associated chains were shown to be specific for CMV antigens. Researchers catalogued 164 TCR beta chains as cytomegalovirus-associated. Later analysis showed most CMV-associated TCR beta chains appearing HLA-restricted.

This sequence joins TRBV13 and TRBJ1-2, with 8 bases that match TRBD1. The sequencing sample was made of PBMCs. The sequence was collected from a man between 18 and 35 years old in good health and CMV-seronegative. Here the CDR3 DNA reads TGTGCCAGCACGACAGGGGCAAACTATGGCTACCCCTTC. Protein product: CASTTGANYGYPF.